This TCR beta chain originates from a study of Graves' ophthalmopathy and Graves' hyperthyroidism. General study results and limits: Detection in blood was also observed for most expanded thyroid clonotypes above 0.001 frequency.

If patients had other autoimmune diseases, uncontrolled infections, pregnancy or lactation, they were excluded. PBMCs stemmed from 7.5 to 10 ml of fresh peripheral blood. The sequenced template was RNA, covering the TCR beta CDR3 region. Second-round multiplex PCR came after first-round RT-PCR with HTBI primers. Using its own MiXCR run on the multiplex PCR reads, TCRdb lists one record per CDR3 protein. The sample carries a few hundred thousand distinct CDR3 sequences, around 19% recorded once. This clonotype was recorded many times. Its antigen is unidentified. The sequenced material came from peripheral blood. The TCR comes from a woman aged 18-29 years with Graves' ophthalmopathy.

Here the CDR3 reads CASSESGGSGETQYF. The CDR3, as DNA: TGTGCCAGCAGTGAATCGGGAGGGAGTGGGGAGACCCAGTACTTC. V usage is TRBV25-1 and J usage is TRBJ2-5, with 8 bases identical to TRBD2. Germline V lookup: CDR1 MGHDK, CDR2 SYGVNS. V shed 1 base and J 5 bases; nucleotides not matched to a gene: 6. CDR3 length equals 15 residues.